Listed here are 26 T cell receptor beta chains from one sample, sequenced in a study of T cell responses to AZD1222 COVID-19 vaccine. This table comes from immunoSEQ multiplex PCR, and its TCRdb copy is limited to in-frame clones, with some not included. The profile shows roughly 150,000 clones, approximately 90% of them singletons. Source: peripheral blood, taken on day 0 of AZD1222 vaccination. All receptors derive from an adult in good health.

V is TRBV19 and J is TRBJ1-2; no clear D. Germline V lookup: CDR1 LNHDA, CDR2 SQIVND (reference sequence). CDR3 length: 12 amino acids. V was pared by 1 base and J by 3 bases, with 3 bases between. CDR3 DNA: TGTGCCAGTAGTATAGGCGACTATGGCTACACCTTC. It is translated as CASSIGDYGYTF.

This sequence joins TRBV6-5 and TRBJ2-3; the D is unclear. Germline V lookup: CDR1 MNHEY, CDR2 SVGAGI. V was trimmed by 0 bases and J by 0 bases, leaving 10 bases between them. CDR3 length: 16 amino acids. CDR3 in DNA: TGTGCCAGCAGTTACTCGAGGCGCCAGAGCACAGATACGCAGTATTTT. Its protein is CASSYSRRQSTDTQYF.

This chain uses TRBV9 with TRBJ1-1; the D is unclear. CDR3 length: 14 residues. V gave up 0 bases and J gave up 1 base, with 7 bases separating them. The V gene's germline CDR1 is SGDLS and CDR2 YYNGEE. For the CDR3, the DNA is TGTGCCAGCAGCGTAGGAAGGGCGAACACTGAAGCTTTCTTT. Encoded protein: CASSVGRANTEAFF.

The chain couples TRBV5-6 to TRBJ2-7; the D gene is possibly TRBD2 (5 bases). The V end was cut by 3 bases, the J end by 0 bases, with 10 bases between. Germline V gives CDR1 SGHDT, CDR2 YYEEEE. CDR3 length: 14 amino acids. CDR3 in amino acids: CASSSSGISYEQYF. The CDR3 DNA is TGTGCCAGCAGCTCCTCCGGGATCTCCTACGAGCAGTACTTC.

DNA of the CDR3: TGTGCCAGCTCAGGACTAGCGGGGAATGAAGAGACCCAGTACTTC. Its translation is CASSGLAGNEETQYF. The chain employs TRBV2 and TRBJ2-5; 12 nucleotides agree with TRBD2. V trimming: 8 bases; J trimming: 3 bases; junction bases outside the gene matches: 7. Germline V gene sequence: CDR1 SNHLY, CDR2 FYNNEI. The length of the CDR3 is 15 residues.

CDR3 sequence reads: CSVLGAVHYGYTF. CDR3 nucleotides: TGCAGCGTCCTCGGGGCGGTACACTATGGCTACACCTTC. This chain connects TRBV29-1 to TRBJ1-2, with D maybe TRBD1 (5 bases). The CDR3 is 13 residues long. Per the germline V gene, CDR1 is SQVTM and CDR2 is ANQGSEA. Between the trimmed V and J ends, which lost 6 bases and 3 bases, there was a span of 14 bases.

J is TRBJ1-6 and V is TRBV27, with no clear D. Germline-derived CDR1 and CDR2 are MNHEY and SMNVEV (reference sequence). The CDR3 contains 17 residues. V was trimmed by 0 bases and J by 2 bases, leaving 11 bases between them. The DNA of the CDR3 is TGTGCCAGCAGTTTATCGCCCCAGAGGGCCTATAATTCACCCCTCCACTTT. This sequence encodes CASSLSPQRAYNSPLHF.

The CDR3 protein is CASSLYGGGMNTEAFF. CDR3 in DNA: TGTGCCAGCAGCTTATATGGGGGAGGGATGAACACTGAAGCTTTCTTT. The chain has TRBV7-3 and TRBJ1-1; TRBD1 is a possible D gene (5 bases). V shed 2 bases and J shed 0 bases, with 13 bases lying between them. Per germline, CDR1 SGHTA and CDR2 FQGTGA. This CDR3 has 16 residues.

The chain links TRBV18 to TRBJ1-5, with D uncertain. This CDR3 comprises 14 residues. From germline, CDR1 is KGHSH and CDR2 LQKENI. V was pared by 6 bases and J by 0 bases, with 9 bases between. Here the CDR3 DNA reads TGTGCCAGCTCCCGATCAAATAGCAATCAGCCCCAGCATTTT. Translation: CASSRSNSNQPQHF.

The chain links TRBV28 to TRBJ1-5, with 8 bases identical to TRBD1. V lost 1 base and J lost 4; bases outside the gene matches: 15. Germline loops: CDR1 MDHEN, CDR2 SYDVKM. The CDR3 has 19 amino acids. The CDR3 reads CASSLYPLNTGGKNQPQHF. The CDR3 DNA reads TGTGCCAGCAGTTTATATCCCCTTAATACAGGGGGGAAAAATCAGCCCCAGCATTTT.

The gene calls are TRBV2 and TRBJ1-6; TRBD1 might be the D (6 bases). This CDR3 contains 18 residues. The V gene's germline CDR1 is SNHLY and CDR2 FYNNEI. The germline V and J ends were trimmed by 1 base and 0 bases, with 13 bases remaining between them. CDR3 DNA: TGTGCCAGCAGTGAAGGAGGGGGTGGGGCCTCCTATAATTCACCCCTCCACTTT. Translating gives CASSEGGGGASYNSPLHF.

The chain employs TRBV28 and TRBJ2-3; D uncertain. The CDR3 has 15 residues. V gave up 1 base and J gave up 0 bases, with 8 bases separating them. Germline assignment: CDR1 MDHEN and CDR2 SYDVKM. CDR3 in amino acids: CASSLSSPSTDTQYF. CDR3 bases: TGTGCCAGCAGTTTATCGTCACCGAGCACAGATACGCAGTATTTT.

This sequence joins TRBV13 and TRBJ1-2; TRBD1 matches 8 bases. The CDR3 contains 13 residues. Germline trimming cut 5 bases from V and 5 bases from J; bases unmatched to any gene: 4. Germline V gene lookup returns CDR1 PRHDT and CDR2 FYEKMQ (reference sequence). The CDR3 protein is CASSATGGYGYTF. In DNA form, the CDR3 reads TGTGCCAGCAGCGCCACAGGGGGTTATGGCTACACCTTC. Full variable domain (missing parts from reference TRBV13 and TRBJ1-2): AAGVIQSPRHLIKEKRETATLKCYPIPRHDTVYWYQQGPGQDPQFLISFYEKMQSDKGSIPDRFSAQQFSDYHSELNMSSLELGDSALYFCASSATGGYGYTFGSGTRLTVV.

The J gene is TRBJ1-1, the V gene TRBV2, with 11 bases that match TRBD1. V was pared by 6 bases and J by 1 base, with 4 bases of the junction left unmatched. This CDR3 is built from 15 residues. CDR1 is SNHLY, CDR2 FYNNEI, per germline. The CDR3 sequence: CASSGTGGKNTEAFF. The CDR3 region has the DNA TGTGCCAGCAGCGGGACAGGGGGGAAGAACACTGAAGCTTTCTTT.

The V and J genes are TRBV19 and TRBJ1-1; the D is unclear. CDR3 length equals 11 residues. The V end lost 6 bases, the J end lost 8 bases, and 10 bases lay between the germline ends. CDR1 and CDR2 (germline): LNHDA, SQIVND (reference sequence). The CDR3 DNA reads TGTGCCAGTAGGTGGGAGACGGAAGCTTTCTTT. As protein: CASRWETEAFF. Filled out from reference TRBV19 and TRBJ1-1, the complete variable domain reads DGGITQSPKYLFRKEGQNVTLSCEQNLNHDAMYWYRQDPGQGLRLIYYSQIVNDFQKGDIAEGYSVSREKKESFPLTVTSAQKNPTAFYLCASRWETEAFFGQGTRLTVV.

The chain joins TRBV27 to TRBJ2-1; TRBD2 is a possible D gene (5 bases). Looked up from germline, CDR1 is MNHEY and CDR2 is SMNVEV (reference sequence). This CDR3 comprises 16 residues. Trimming cost V 1 base and J 9 bases, with 19 bases left between them. The CDR3 spells CASSLLSPWGASEQFF. The CDR3 coding sequence is TGTGCCAGCAGTTTATTGAGCCCCTGGGGAGCGAGTGAGCAGTTCTTC.

The CDR3 DNA follows: TGTGCCAGCAGTAAGAGATACGAGCAGTACTTC. This codes for CASSKRYEQYF. The chain combines TRBV28 with TRBJ2-7; no reliable D call. The CDR3 spans 11 residues. Trimming left V 5 bases short and J 4 bases short, with 6 bases between. Germline CDR1 reads MDHEN; CDR2 reads SYDVKM.

The chain employs TRBV19 and TRBJ1-5, with D perhaps matching TRBD1 (5 bases). The CDR3 consists of 13 residues. The germline V and J ends were trimmed by 5 bases and 5 bases, with 10 bases remaining between them. Germline V lookup: CDR1 LNHDA, CDR2 SQIVND (reference sequence). Written as DNA, the CDR3 is TGTGCCAGTAGTGGGGGAAGGGATCAGCCCCAGCATTTT. It is translated as CASSGGRDQPQHF. Variable domain in full (rest from reference TRBV19 and TRBJ1-5): DGGITQSPKYLFRKEGQNVTLSCEQNLNHDAMYWYRQDPGQGLRLIYYSQIVNDFQKGDIAEGYSVSREKKESFPLTVTSAQKNPTAFYLCASSGGRDQPQHFGDGTRLSIL.

The sample holds one count of this clone. The chain combines TRBV6-2 or TRBV6-3 with TRBJ1-1; 11 bases fit TRBD1. The CDR3 length is 17 residues. Germline values: CDR1 MNHEY, CDR2 SVGEGT. The V segment lost 0 bases and the J segment 5 bases; nucleotides outside the gene matches: 8. DNA for the CDR3: TGTGCCAGCAGTTACTCTCCGGGACAGGGGGGGTTGACTGAAGCTTTCTTT. This gives the protein CASSYSPGQGGLTEAFF.

The V and J genes are TRBV19 and TRBJ1-1; 8 bases line up with TRBD1. V trimming: 0 bases; J trimming: 6 bases; junction bases outside the gene matches: 3. The CDR3 has 14 amino acids. Per the germline V gene, CDR1 is LNHDA and CDR2 is SQIVND (reference sequence). The CDR3 is CASSIDRGLAEAFF. The CDR3 DNA sequence: TGTGCCAGTAGTATAGACAGGGGGCTGGCTGAAGCTTTCTTT.

This rearrangement joins TRBV15 to TRBJ1-2; D is ambiguous. The V gene's germline CDR1 is LNHNV and CDR2 YYDKDF (reference sequence). The CDR3 consists of 13 residues. The V end was cut by 3 bases, the J end by 4 bases, with 9 bases between. Here the CDR3 reads CATSSEGLYGYTF. Written as DNA, the CDR3 is TGTGCCACCAGCAGTGAGGGCCTCTATGGCTACACCTTC.

Written as DNA, the CDR3 is TGTGCCACAGGAGTTTATAGCAATCAGCCCCAGCATTTT. This gives the protein CATGVYSNQPQHF. The chain links TRBV19 to TRBJ1-5; D is unresolved. The V end lost 10 bases, the J end lost 0 bases, and 10 bases lay between the germline ends. Per germline, CDR1 LNHDA and CDR2 SQIVND (reference sequence). There are 13 residues in the CDR3.

Concerning this clone: One end of the junction fails to match germline, which may point to a read error. CDR3 loop: CASGLALGGGTDTQYF. The CDR3 DNA reads TGTGCTAGTGGATTGGCCCTTGGGGGGGGCACAGATACGCAGTATTTT. This sequence joins TRBV12-5 and TRBJ2-3, with TRBD2 matching 7 bases. Per the germline V gene, CDR1 is LGHNT and CDR2 is FRNRAP. The CDR3 loop spans 16 amino acids.

The chain links TRBV29-1 to TRBJ1-4, with D possibly TRBD1 on 6 matching bases. V lost 7 bases to trimming and J lost 3 bases, with 15 bases between them. Per the germline V gene, CDR1 is SQVTM and CDR2 is ANQGSEA. The CDR3 sequence is 14 residues long. CDR3 sequence: CSAQGGGANEKLFF. The CDR3 DNA is TGCAGCGCCCAAGGGGGAGGGGCTAATGAAAAACTGTTTTTT.

The gene calls are TRBV30 and TRBJ1-2; D perhaps matches TRBD1 (5 bases). This CDR3 has 12 residues. Germline lookup yields CDR1 GTSNPN and CDR2 SVGIG (reference sequence). V lost 4 bases and J lost 7, with 13 bases in between. The chain's CDR3 is CAWTVGGGGYTF. The CDR3, as DNA: TGTGCCTGGACGGTCGGTGGGGGTGGCTACACCTTC.

The CDR3 coding sequence is TGTGCCAGCAGCTACTCGCCGGGACAGCCGTATAGCAATCAGCCCCAGCATTTT. It codes for CASSYSPGQPYSNQPQHF. This sequence joins TRBV5-6 and TRBJ1-5; 7 bases match TRBD1. This CDR3 contains 18 residues. Per the germline V gene, CDR1 is SGHDT and CDR2 is YYEEEE. V lost 3 bases, J lost 0 bases, and 12 bases stayed unmatched.